The clone carrying this TCR beta chain was picked up many times. This CDR3 comprises 12 residues. CDR1 and CDR2 (germline): SQVTM, ANQGSEA. V was clipped by 7 bases and J by 1 base, with 9 bases between them. TCRdb processed the RACE reads anew with MiXCR; each CDR3 protein has one entry. Altogether about 84,000 distinct CDR3 sequences are present, about a tenth being singletons, with the ten largest covering around 2.5%. The sample comes from a study of human T cells and chemical hapten exposure. The time point here: patch test 2, 6 weeks after DPC sensitization. Treatment: therapeutic diphenylcyclopropenone sensitization with weekly scalp DPC.

The source is a woman younger than 45 with alopecia areata. Some clones in this sample may be carry-over from other donors' samples. The material sequenced was whole blood, taken in connection with sensitization to the hapten diphenylcyclopropenone (DPC). The chain combines TRBV29-1 with TRBJ2-3; weak D call: TRBD2 (5 bases). Here the CDR3 DNA reads TGCAGCGCCCGGACTGGCACAGATACGCAGTATTTT. It codes for CSARTGTDTQYF.